The sequence of this T cell receptor (beta chain) was determined in a study of T-cell memory formation after mild COVID-19. Points from the study as a whole: Whereas later expanders leaned CD4+, clones contracting day 15 to 85 showed a balanced CD4/CD8 makeup. Some clones that responded turned up in pre-infection memory, which suggests that cross-reactive memory joined in. Contracting CD4+ clones were located mainly in CM and EM, and CD8+ clones in EMRA.

Per germline, CDR1 SGHVS and CDR2 FQNEAQ. V was clipped by 5 bases and J by 7 bases, with 14 bases between them. The CDR3 spans 13 residues. A 5'RACE reaction primed in the constant segment made cDNA libraries of TCR alpha and TCR beta, and these carried sample barcodes and UMIs. TCRdb reprocessed the 5' RACE reads via MiXCR and lists one record per CDR3 protein. The sample carries approximately 89,000 distinct CDR3 sequences, approximately 23% recorded once. About this clonotype: Its antigen is unidentified.

The V gene is TRBV7-8, the J gene TRBJ1-1, with D hard to call. This sequence was found in a man aged 18 to 30 who had mild COVID-19 (a few samples of this study predate the infection). Cell type and time point are not known. The specimen sequenced was PBMCs or a T cell subset sorted from them (not recorded which). CDR3 in amino acids: CASSVARVREAFF. CDR3 coding DNA: TGTGCCAGCAGCGTCGCCCGAGTCCGTGAAGCTTTCTTT.